This TCR beta chain was recorded in a study of blood T cell repertoires in COVID-19 (TCRdb year 2020). At the level of the whole study: Collaborator samples came from the United States, Italy and Spain and covered acute and convalescent phases of COVID-19. The repertoires were released in a freely available public database meant as a resource for research on the immune response to SARS-CoV-2. The sample metadata nearly always contained a de-identified subject ID, COVID-19 status, age in years and sex. Deeply sampled blood TCRbeta repertoires from subjects exposed to, actively infected with, or recovered from COVID-19 were included in the dataset. The prospective study material was composed of cDNA or gDNA derived from T cells, B-cell-depleted T cells, or PBMCs. Samples came from the ongoing ImmuneRACE study (first 160 participants) plus 1,254 subjects from 6 global collaborators. Where available, HLA class I and class II types were taken from metadata supplied by the sample provider and were not determined by assay-based typing.

On the study overall, not on this receptor specifically: Clinical and demographic metadata were provided uncurated, with the amount varying by source and participant.

As for this clone: Its target antigen remains unknown. No base qualities exist here, and no much larger clone lies one base off it.

Each collaborating institution followed its own protocols to collect whole blood in K2EDTA tubes. Collaborator samples were shipped for TCRbeta analysis as frozen whole blood, isolated PBMCs, or DNA extracted from either sample type. The germline V gene encodes CDR1 SGHAT and CDR2 FQNNGV. The V end gives up 5 bases and the J end 3 bases, leaving 7 bases in the junction not matched to a gene. Including cysteine and phenylalanine, the CDR3 has 16 amino acids. The retained sequence is limited to the CDR3, 48 bases, with the frame set at the first base. TCRbeta CDR3 regions were amplified from genomic DNA by means of the immunoSEQ Assay, a bias-controlled multiplex PCR. Per the authors' processing: The number of nucleated cells in each sample was estimated by amplification of reference gene primers within the assay. Sequence reads were collapsed and filtered to measure the absolute abundance of every unique TCRbeta CDR3 rearrangement. For each sample, productive Simpson clonality was calculated as the square root of Simpson's diversity index over productive rearrangements. Imported from immuneACCESS, the table was reduced by TCRdb to in-frame sequences with V and J called. These copies leave out some clones; in studies compared against another copy, an unresolved V gene accounts for under half, and the cause of the remainder is not known. That table furnishes V, J and clone size, whereas the DNA furnished D and trimming. The sample contains roughly 60,000 clones, 85% of them found a single time. 10% to 15% of the sample comes from the top ten.

The chain is assembled from TRBV11-2 and TRBJ2-2, with 9 bases in between that match TRBD2. Sequenced: peripheral blood. This sequence was found in a human donor in a cohort sampled during active COVID-19. The CDR3 region reads CASSLLTSGYTGELFF. The sequenced DNA: TGTGCCAGCAGCCTCCTGACTAGCGGTTACACCGGGGAGCTGTTTTTT.